This T cell receptor (beta chain) was retrieved from a study of T cell repertoires in cytomegalovirus infection. Looking at the study overall: Signatures in public TCR beta sequences pointed to both CMV infection and matching HLA type. Notes on the study in general: The cumulative frequency of public TCR beta families identified carriers of CMV plus the relevant HLA. CMV-specific TCR beta clonotypes restricted by HLA-C were the ones dominating the ex vivo response.

TCRdb re-derived calls from the reads in MiXCR, one entry per CDR3 protein. The table shows 200,000 or so distinct CDR3 sequences, with about 40% occurring only once. About this clonotype: Its antigen is undetermined.

Germline values: CDR1 SNHLY, CDR2 FYNNEI. CDR3 length equals 18 residues. The V gene end was trimmed by 0 bases and the J gene end by 3 bases; junction bases not matched to a gene: 9. This TCR was sampled from a human donor in good health (CMV status not recorded). Some clones in this sample may be carry-over from other donors' samples. The V and J genes are TRBV2 and TRBJ2-1, with 9 bases lining up with TRBD2. The source material was CD8+ T cells from cultured PBMCs, sampled from culture after CMV antigen stimulation. DNA for the CDR3: TGTGCCAGCAGTGAAGCCCCCCGACTAGCGGAGAACTACAATGAGCAGTTCTTC. It specifies CASSEAPRLAENYNEQFF.